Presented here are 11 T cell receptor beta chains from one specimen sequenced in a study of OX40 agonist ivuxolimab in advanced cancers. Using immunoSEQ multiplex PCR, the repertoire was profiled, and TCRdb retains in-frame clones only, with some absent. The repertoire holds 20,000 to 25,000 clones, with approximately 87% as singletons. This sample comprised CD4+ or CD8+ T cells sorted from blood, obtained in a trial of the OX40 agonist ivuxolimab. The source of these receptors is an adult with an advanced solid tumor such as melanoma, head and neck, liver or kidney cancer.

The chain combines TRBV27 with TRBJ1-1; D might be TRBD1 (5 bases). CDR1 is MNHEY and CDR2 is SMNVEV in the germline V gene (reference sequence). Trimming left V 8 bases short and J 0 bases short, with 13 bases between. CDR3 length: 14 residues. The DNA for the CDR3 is TGTGCCAGCGCCCACAGGTACTTGAACACTGAAGCTTTCTTT. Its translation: CASAHRYLNTEAFF.

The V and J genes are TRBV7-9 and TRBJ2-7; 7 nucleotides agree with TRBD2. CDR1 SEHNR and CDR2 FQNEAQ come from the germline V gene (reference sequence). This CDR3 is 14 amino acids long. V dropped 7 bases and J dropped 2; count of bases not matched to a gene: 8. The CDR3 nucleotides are TGTGCCAGCATCGATCCTAGCGGTCCCTACGAGCAGTACTTC. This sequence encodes CASIDPSGPYEQYF.

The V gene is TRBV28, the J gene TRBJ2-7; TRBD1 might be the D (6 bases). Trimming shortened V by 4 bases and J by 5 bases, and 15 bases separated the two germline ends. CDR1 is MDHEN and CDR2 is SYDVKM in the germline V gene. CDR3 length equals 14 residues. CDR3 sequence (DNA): TGTGCCAGCAGTTCGCGACGACAGGATGACGAGCAGTACTTC. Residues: CASSSRRQDDEQYF.

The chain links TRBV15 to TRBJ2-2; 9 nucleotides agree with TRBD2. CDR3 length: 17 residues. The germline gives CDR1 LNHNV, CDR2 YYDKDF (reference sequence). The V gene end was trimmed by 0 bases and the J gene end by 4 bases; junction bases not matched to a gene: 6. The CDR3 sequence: CATSREGSGGTTGELFF. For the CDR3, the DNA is TGTGCCACCAGCAGAGAGGGTAGCGGGGGCACCACCGGGGAGCTGTTTTTT.

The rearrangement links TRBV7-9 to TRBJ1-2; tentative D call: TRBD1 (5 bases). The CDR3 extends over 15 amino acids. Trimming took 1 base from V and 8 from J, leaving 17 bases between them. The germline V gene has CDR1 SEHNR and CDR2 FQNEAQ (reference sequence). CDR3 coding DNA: TGTGCCAGCAGCTTAGGGAAAGTCGGGGCCGGAGGCTACACCTTC. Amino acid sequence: CASSLGKVGAGGYTF.

As DNA, the CDR3 is TGTGCCAGCAGCTTAGATCCGGGGATGGGCTACACCTTC. It translates to CASSLDPGMGYTF. The chain joins TRBV11-2 to TRBJ1-2; D remains ambiguous. With 0 bases removed from V and 8 bases from J, the gap between germline ends came to 10 bases. CDR3 length: 13 residues. The germline CDR1 and CDR2 sequences are SGHAT and FQNNGV. Full variable domain (missing parts from reference TRBV11-2 and TRBJ1-2): EAGVAQSPRYKIIEKRQSVAFWCNPISGHATLYWYQQILGQGPKLLIQFQNNGVVDDSQLPKDRFSAERLKGVDSTLKIQPAKLEDSAVYLCASSLDPGMGYTFGSGTRLTVV.

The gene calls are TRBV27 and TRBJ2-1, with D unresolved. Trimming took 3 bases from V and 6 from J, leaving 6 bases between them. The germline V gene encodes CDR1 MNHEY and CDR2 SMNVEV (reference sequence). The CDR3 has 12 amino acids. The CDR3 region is CASSFRANEQFF. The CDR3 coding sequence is TGTGCCAGCAGTTTCCGGGCCAATGAGCAGTTCTTC.

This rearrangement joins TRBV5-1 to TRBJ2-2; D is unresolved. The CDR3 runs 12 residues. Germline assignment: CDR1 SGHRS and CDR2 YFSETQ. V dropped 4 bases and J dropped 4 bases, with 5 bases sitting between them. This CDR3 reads CASSPGTGELFF. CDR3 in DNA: TGCGCCAGCAGCCCGGGCACCGGGGAGCTGTTTTTT.

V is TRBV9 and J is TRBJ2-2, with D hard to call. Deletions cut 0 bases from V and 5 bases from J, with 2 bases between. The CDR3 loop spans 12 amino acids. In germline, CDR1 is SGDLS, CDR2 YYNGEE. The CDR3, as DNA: TGTGCCAGCAGCGTAGTGACCGGGGAGCTGTTTTTT. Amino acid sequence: CASSVVTGELFF.

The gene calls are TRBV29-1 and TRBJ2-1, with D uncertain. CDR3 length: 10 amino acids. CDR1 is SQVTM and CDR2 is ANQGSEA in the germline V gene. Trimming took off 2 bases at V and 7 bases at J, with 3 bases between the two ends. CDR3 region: CSVERNEQFF. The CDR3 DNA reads TGCAGCGTTGAAAGGAATGAGCAGTTCTTC.

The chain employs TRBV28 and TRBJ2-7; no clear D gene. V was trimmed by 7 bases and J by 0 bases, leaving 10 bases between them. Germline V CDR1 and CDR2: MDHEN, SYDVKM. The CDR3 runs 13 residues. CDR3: CASKQVRSYEQYF. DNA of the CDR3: TGTGCCAGCAAGCAGGTGCGCTCCTACGAGCAGTACTTC.